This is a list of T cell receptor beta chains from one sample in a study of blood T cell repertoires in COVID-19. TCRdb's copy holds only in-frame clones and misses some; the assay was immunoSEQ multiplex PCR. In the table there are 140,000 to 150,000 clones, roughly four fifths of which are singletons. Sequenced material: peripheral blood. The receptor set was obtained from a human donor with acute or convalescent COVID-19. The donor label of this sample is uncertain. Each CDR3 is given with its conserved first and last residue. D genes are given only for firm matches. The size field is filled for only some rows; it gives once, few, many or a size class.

CDR3: CSVEGLNTGELFF; DNA: TGCAGCGTTGAAGGGCTGAACACCGGGGAGCTGTTTTTT; length: 13; J: TRBJ2-2; V: TRBV29-1; D: NA; size: many
CDR3: CATSDFPAGGGSNQPQHF; DNA: TGTGCCACCAGTGATTTCCCCGCAGGGGGCGGGAGCAATCAGCCCCAGCATTTT; length: 18; J: TRBJ1-5; V: TRBV24-1; D: TRBD1; size: NA
CDR3: CASNGDTSYEQYF; DNA: TGTGCCAGCAACGGGGACACCTCCTACGAGCAGTACTTC; length: 13; J: TRBJ2-7; V: TRBV25-1; D: NA; size: NA
CDR3: CASSHRAYSNQPQHF; DNA: TGTGCCAGCAGTCACAGAGCCTATAGCAATCAGCCCCAGCATTTT; length: 15; J: TRBJ1-5; V: TRBV6-2/TRBV6-3; D: NA; size: NA
CDR3: CASSPGLAGGAWYQETQYF; DNA: TGTGCCAGCAGCCCTGGACTAGCGGGGGGCGCCTGGTACCAAGAGACCCAGTACTTC; length: 19; J: TRBJ2-5; V: TRBV3-1/TRBV3-2; D: TRBD2; size: once
CDR3: CASSSLTRGNQPQHF; DNA: TGTGCCAGCAGTTCCTTGACCAGGGGGAATCAGCCCCAGCATTTT; length: 15; J: TRBJ1-5; V: TRBV27; D: TRBD1; size: NA
CDR3: CASSPRNRAYGYTF; DNA: TGTGCCAGCAGCCCCCGGAACAGGGCCTATGGCTACACCTTC; length: 14; J: TRBJ1-2; V: TRBV7-9; D: NA; size: NA
CDR3: CASSSGTGFYGYTF; DNA: TGTGCCAGCAGTTCCGGGACAGGGTTTTATGGCTACACCTTC; length: 14; J: TRBJ1-2; V: TRBV6-5; D: TRBD1; size: NA
CDR3: CASSRTSGGARRTGELFF; DNA: TGTGCCAGCAGTCGAACTAGCGGGGGGGCCCGGCGCACCGGGGAGCTGTTTTTT; length: 18; J: TRBJ2-2; V: TRBV14; D: TRBD2; size: NA
CDR3: CASTASRDTEAFF; DNA: TGCGCCAGCACCGCATCCAGGGACACTGAAGCTTTCTTT; length: 13; J: TRBJ1-1; V: TRBV10-1; D: NA; size: NA
CDR3: CASSQDRGTPSSYNSPLHF; DNA: TGCGCCAGCAGCCAAGATAGGGGAACACCGAGCTCCTATAATTCACCCCTCCACTTT; length: 19; J: TRBJ1-6; V: TRBV4-1; D: NA; size: NA
CDR3: CAIRDSTSNQPQHF; DNA: TGTGCCATCCGCGACAGCACAAGCAATCAGCCCCAGCATTTT; length: 14; J: TRBJ1-5; V: TRBV6-6; D: NA; size: NA
CDR3: CASSLTAGVTYNEQFF; DNA: TGTGCCAGCAGCTTAACTGCAGGGGTTACCTACAATGAGCAGTTCTTC; length: 16; J: TRBJ2-1; V: TRBV7-3; D: NA; size: NA
CDR3: CASSFGQGASGELFF; DNA: TGCGCCAGCAGCTTCGGACAGGGGGCATCTGGGGAGCTGTTTTTT; length: 15; J: TRBJ2-2; V: TRBV5-1; D: TRBD1; size: once